This T cell receptor beta chain was found in a study of PD-1 blockade in classical Hodgkin lymphoma. Points from the study as a whole: A significant rise in TCR diversity was seen by C4D1 for CD4+ cells but not for CD8+ cells.

The assay was immunoSEQ multiplex PCR, and TCRdb's table has in-frame clones only and misses some. The sample lists some 58,000 clones, less than 95% occurring once. The time point: cycle 4 day 1 (C4D1), after less than seven weeks of nivolumab. There was relapse after autologous stem cell transplantation in every patient, and there was variation in brentuximab vedotin exposure. V trimming: 2 bases; J trimming: 1 base; junction bases outside the gene matches: 4. The CDR3 is made up of 16 amino acids. Germline V CDR1 and CDR2: MNHEY, SMNVEV (reference sequence). About this clone: Its antigen remains unknown.

The sequence was obtained from a human donor with classical Hodgkin lymphoma. The material sequenced was peripheral blood mononuclear cells (PBMCs), taken before the fourth cycle of nivolumab. V gene TRBV27 combines with J gene TRBJ2-3; TRBD1 agrees at 9 bases. CDR3 residues: CASSLTGTGRTDTQYF. In nucleotides, the CDR3 is TGTGCCAGCAGTTTAACCGGGACAGGGCGCACAGATACGCAGTATTTT.